The entry below gives a single TCR beta chain sequence along with its context. The target antigen is unknown. The data were obtained in a study of CD8 T cells in Susac syndrome. Notes on the study in general: The study acknowledged a relatively small number of individuals in its TCR sequencing and HLA analysis.

Bulk CD8+ and CD4+ cells came from magnetic negative isolation; CD8+ TEMRA by FACS. Reverse transcription of 0.5 to 1 ug RNA used random hexamers. The immunoSEQ assay covered 54 Vbeta and 13 Jbeta segments for CDR3. TCRdb recomputed calls from the immunoSEQ multiplex PCR reads with MiXCR, one row per CDR3 protein. This table holds 150,000 to 250,000 distinct CDR3 sequences, roughly 95% found once. CDR3 size: 14 residues. The germline V gene has CDR1 SQVTM and CDR2 ANQGSEA. V lost 6 bases and J lost 10; bases outside the gene matches: 14. The sample comprised CD4+ T cells from PBMCs. The sequence was collected from a human donor with multiple sclerosis. The gene calls are TRBV29-1 and TRBJ2-3; 9 bases line up with TRBD1. DNA for the CDR3: TGCAGCGTCGCCACCGGGACAGGGACGGAGGCGCAGTATTTT. Its translation is CSVATGTGTEAQYF.